The 24 T cell receptor beta chains presented below share a single source sample, sequenced in a study of regulatory T cells in long-lasting Graves disease (dated by TCRdb to the early 2020s). Library preparation was by multiplex PCR. For sequencing, an Illumina HiSeq 4000 was employed. iRepertoire HTBI primers and Arm-PCR amplification of CDR3 regions were used to construct TCR beta libraries. TCRdb reworked the public reads: Q25 trimming with fastp, MiXCR clone assembly, productive beta chains retained. Rows merge per CDR3 protein into single entries with the most common DNA and genes. The table for this sample lists approximately 470,000 distinct CDR3 sequences; 16% of them were counted only once. More than 9% of the sample is held by the ten biggest clonotypes. The time point label of this sample denotes: newly diagnosed GD, antithyroid drugs for less than 3 months. For both TCR sequencing and RNA sequencing, RNA was extracted from PBMCs using TRIzol.

A further study also used this sample, focusing on T cells in Graves' hyperthyroidism and ophthalmopathy.

The specimen was peripheral blood mononuclear cells (PBMCs), collected at new diagnosis, from a patient treated with antithyroid drugs. The receptors shown here come from a man aged 35-49 years with Graves disease. Donor details come from another sample of the same person, matched by shared clones.

Ten or more counts support this clonotype. The chain couples TRBV20-1 to TRBJ2-1, with 12 bases fitting TRBD2. The germline V gene encodes CDR1 DFQATT and CDR2 SNEGSKA (reference sequence). V shed 6 bases and J 8 bases; nucleotides not matched to a gene: 8. The CDR3 extends over 14 amino acids. The CDR3, as DNA: TGCAGTGCCAGACTAGCGGGAGTGAGGGATGAGCAGTTCTTC. Amino acids: CSARLAGVRDEQFF.

The table lists this clonotype with a few counts. The chain is built from TRBV10-3 and TRBJ1-5; 7 nucleotides match TRBD1. Germline values: CDR1 ENHRY, CDR2 SYGVKD. After removal of 6 bases from V and 1 base from J, the junction contained 6 bases not matched to a gene. The CDR3 is made up of 15 amino acids. CDR3 amino acids: CAIRGTGDSNQPQHF. Here the CDR3 DNA reads TGTGCCATCAGGGGTACAGGGGACAGCAATCAGCCCCAGCATTTT.

This clonotype was recorded at least ten times. The rearrangement links TRBV12-3 or TRBV12-4 to TRBJ2-7, with a possible D match to TRBD2 (6 bases). This CDR3 spans 15 amino acids. V lost 5 bases and J 0 bases, leaving 14 bases between the germline ends. The CDR3 sequence is CASSPIRDSSYEQYF. The CDR3 DNA sequence: TGTGCCAGCAGTCCTATCCGGGACTCCTCCTACGAGCAGTACTTC.

The chain uses TRBV29-1 and TRBJ2-7; D is possibly TRBD1 or TRBD2 (6 bases each). This CDR3 is built from 12 residues. Per the germline V gene, CDR1 is SQVTM and CDR2 is ANQGSEA. Trimming pared 5 bases from V and 3 bases from J, leaving 11 bases between. The CDR3: CSVLKGGYEQYF. Here the CDR3 DNA reads TGCAGCGTTCTTAAGGGGGGCTACGAGCAGTACTTC.

This clonotype appeared a few times. This chain uses TRBV24-1 with TRBJ1-2, with D unclear. The germline CDR1 and CDR2 sequences are KGHDR and SFDVKD. This CDR3 comprises 15 residues. Trimming removed 4 bases at V and 4 bases at J, with 15 bases between. DNA of the CDR3: TGTGCCACCAGTGACCCCGGGGAGCCGTTCTATGGCTACACCTTC. Amino acids: CATSDPGEPFYGYTF.

This clonotype was detected only a few times. V is TRBV5-5 and J is TRBJ1-1; D remains ambiguous. The CDR3 consists of 12 residues. CDR1 and CDR2 from the germline V gene are SGHKS and YYEKEE (reference sequence). V was trimmed by 4 bases and J by 8 bases, leaving 12 bases between them. The CDR3 nucleotides are TGTGCCAGCAGCCACGAACCCAACGAAGCTTTCTTT. Amino acids: CASSHEPNEAFF.

This clonotype was recorded a few times. The chain combines TRBV9 with TRBJ1-4; 7 nucleotides line up with TRBD1. Germline CDR1 and CDR2: SGDLS and YYNGEE. After removal of 0 bases from V and 13 bases from J, the junction contained 9 bases not matched to a gene. This CDR3 spans 14 amino acids. As DNA, the CDR3 is TGTGCCAGCAGCGTAGCAGGCAGCCAGGGGGGACTGTTTTTT. Residues: CASSVAGSQGGLFF.

The J gene is TRBJ2-3, the V gene TRBV6-2 or TRBV6-3, with TRBD2 matching 16 bases. CDR3 length: 17 residues. V was clipped by 7 bases and J by 4 bases; unmatched bases: 8. The germline V gene encodes CDR1 MNHEY and CDR2 SVGEGT. CDR3 residues: CASTPGTSGRAADTQYF. In DNA form, the CDR3 reads TGTGCCAGCACTCCAGGGACTAGCGGGAGGGCCGCAGATACGCAGTATTTT.

With respect to this clonotype: This may come from a read error, since a much larger clone is one base off. This sequence joins TRBV27 and TRBJ1-2; D perhaps matches TRBD1 (5 bases). This CDR3 has 16 amino acids. Trimming cost V 4 bases and J 5 bases, with 20 bases left between them. Germline CDR1 is MNHEY and CDR2 is SMNVEV (reference sequence). The CDR3 sequence is CASSSNWDLMGYGYTF. CDR3 nucleotides: TGTGCCAGCAGTTCTAACTGGGACCTAATGGGGTATGGCTACACCTTC.

As for this clonotype: A far larger clone is a single base away, which makes a read error likely. J is TRBJ2-5 and V is TRBV11-1; D is perhaps TRBD1 (6 bases). CDR1 is SGHAT and CDR2 is FQDESV in the germline V gene (reference sequence). Between the trimmed V and J ends, which lost 5 bases and 11 bases, there was a span of 27 bases. This CDR3 contains 16 residues. The CDR3 nucleotides are TGTGCCAGCAGCCTCGCAACAGGGCTTTCCTACAATGAGCAGTACTTC. Amino acids: CASSLATGLSYNEQYF.

This clonotype was counted a single time. The chain joins TRBV19 to TRBJ1-5; no clear D. This CDR3 region has 13 residues. With 11 bases removed from V and 6 bases from J, the gap between germline ends came to 17 bases. Germline values: CDR1 LNHDA, CDR2 SQIVND (reference sequence). The DNA of the CDR3 is TGTGCCTCTCGGGCCGGAAGGGTTCAGCCCCAGCATTTT. Protein: CASRAGRVQPQHF.

The chain links TRBV12-3 or TRBV12-4 to TRBJ1-2; 12 bases align to TRBD1. CDR3 size: 17 residues. V was clipped by 4 bases and J by 5 bases; unmatched bases: 11. The CDR3 spells CASSWSGGDRGRYGYTF. In nucleotides, the CDR3 is TGTGCCAGCAGTTGGTCGGGGGGGGACAGGGGGCGTTATGGCTACACCTTC.

This clonotype was observed many times. The V call is TRBV7-9, the J call TRBJ2-7, with D possibly being TRBD1 (6 bases). The germline CDR1 and CDR2 sequences are SEHNR and FQNEAQ (reference sequence). The CDR3 has 15 amino acids. The V gene lost 4 bases and the J gene lost 5 bases, with 18 bases spanning the gap. The CDR3 spells CASSSLAGVANEQYF. In nucleotides, the CDR3 is TGTGCCAGCAGCTCCCTCGCAGGGGTCGCTAACGAGCAGTACTTC.

This clonotype was counted ten times or more. The chain employs TRBV7-3 and TRBJ2-2, with TRBD2 identical over 9 bases. The CDR3 is 16 residues long. V dropped 2 bases and J dropped 2; count of bases not matched to a gene: 3. From germline, CDR1 is SGHTA and CDR2 FQGTGA. CDR3 residues: CASSLAGGPNTGELFF. The CDR3 DNA is TGTGCCAGCAGCTTAGCGGGAGGGCCTAACACCGGGGAGCTGTTTTTT.

This clonotype appeared a few times. This chain joins TRBV15 and TRBJ2-5; D gene unclear. Germline lookup yields CDR1 LNHNV and CDR2 YYDKDF (reference sequence). This CDR3 contains 12 residues. The V end lost 0 bases, the J end lost 5 bases, and 4 bases lay between the germline ends. This CDR3 reads CATSRDWETQYF. The CDR3 coding sequence is TGTGCCACCAGCAGAGACTGGGAGACCCAGTACTTC.

This clonotype was seen repeatedly, ten times or more. The chain recombines TRBV12-5 with TRBJ2-1, with TRBD2 identical over 10 bases. CDR1 is LGHNT, CDR2 FRNRAP, per germline. CDR3 size: 15 residues. V lost 6 bases to trimming and J lost 10 bases; unmatched junction nucleotides: 12. CDR3 in DNA: TGTGCTAGTGGCGATGTGATAGCGGGAGGTGAGGAGCAGTTCTTC. Translation: CASGDVIAGGEEQFF.

Many counts were recorded for this clonotype. This chain links TRBV7-9 with TRBJ2-7; TRBD2 is a possible D gene (6 bases). V lost 2 bases to trimming and J lost 0 bases, with 11 bases between them. Germline loops: CDR1 SEHNR, CDR2 FQNEAQ (reference sequence). This CDR3 is built from 15 residues. In nucleotides, the CDR3 is TGTGCCAGCAGCTTATCTGGCGGGAACTCCTACGAGCAGTACTTC. Translation: CASSLSGGNSYEQYF.

This clonotype was observed many times. The V gene is TRBV12-3 or TRBV12-4, the J gene TRBJ2-7; D is unclear. V gave up 5 bases and J gave up 6 bases, with 11 bases separating them. The CDR3 is made up of 12 amino acids. The CDR3 is CASSQGPLEQYF. The CDR3 DNA follows: TGTGCCAGCAGTCAAGGGCCCCTCGAGCAGTACTTC.

This clonotype came up many times. The chain has TRBV7-6 and TRBJ1-1; the match to TRBD1 covers 10 bases. V gave up 2 bases and J gave up 5 bases; unmatched junction bases: 5. Germline CDR1 and CDR2: SGHVS and FNYEAQ. The length of the CDR3 is 15 residues. CDR3: CASSLSPGQGTEAFF. The CDR3 bases are TGTGCCAGCAGCTTATCCCCGGGACAGGGGACTGAAGCTTTCTTT. The complete variable domain, with remaining parts taken from reference TRBV7-6 and TRBJ1-1, reads GAGVSQSPRYKVTKRGQDVALRCDPISGHVSLYWYRQALGQGPEFLTYFNYEAQQDKSGLPNDRFSAERPEGSISTLTIQRTEQRDSAMYRCASSLSPGQGTEAFFGQGTRLTVV.

The chain links TRBV5-1 to TRBJ2-1; D perhaps matches TRBD2 (6 bases). Germline lookup yields CDR1 SGHRS and CDR2 YFSETQ. Trimming cost V 3 bases and J 3 bases, with 16 bases left between them. The CDR3 is made up of 16 amino acids. CDR3 protein: CASSSGLGGIYNEQFF. In DNA form, the CDR3 reads TGCGCCAGCAGCTCAGGACTTGGGGGGATCTACAATGAGCAGTTCTTC.

V is TRBV15 and J is TRBJ2-1, with 13 bases fitting TRBD2. The CDR3 totals 15 residues. The V gene's germline CDR1 is LNHNV and CDR2 YYDKDF (reference sequence). V shed 5 bases, J shed 8 bases, and the junction held 6 bases outside the gene matches. Written as DNA, the CDR3 is TGTGCCACCAGCGTCCGAGGACTAGCGGGAGATGAGCAGTTCTTC. This codes for CATSVRGLAGDEQFF.

The J gene is TRBJ2-2, the V gene TRBV5-1; D is perhaps TRBD2 (5 bases). V was trimmed by 3 bases and J by 8 bases, leaving 14 bases between them. This CDR3 contains 14 residues. Germline assignment: CDR1 SGHRS and CDR2 YFSETQ. CDR3: CASSSSWSSGELFF. Here the CDR3 DNA reads TGCGCCAGCAGCTCTAGCTGGTCGTCTGGGGAGCTGTTTTTT.

The sample holds many counts of this clonotype. The chain recombines TRBV6-2 or TRBV6-3 with TRBJ2-1, with 7 positions matching TRBD2. CDR3 length: 15 amino acids. In germline, CDR1 is MNHEY, CDR2 SVGEGT. J gave up 7 bases and V 10 bases, and 16 bases lay outside the gene matches. In nucleotides, the CDR3 is TGTGCCACACGAGCTGAAGGCGGGAGAGGAAATGAGCAGTTCTTC. It specifies CATRAEGGRGNEQFF.

This clonotype was found many times. CDR3 nucleotides: TGTGCCAGCTCCCCCGGGAGCCAGTTCGGAGACACCTTC. The encoded protein is CASSPGSQFGDTF. V gene TRBV18 combines with J gene TRBJ1-2; D gene unclear. Germline V gives CDR1 KGHSH, CDR2 LQKENI. The V gene lost 6 bases and the J gene lost 12 bases, with 20 bases spanning the gap. CDR3 length equals 13 residues.